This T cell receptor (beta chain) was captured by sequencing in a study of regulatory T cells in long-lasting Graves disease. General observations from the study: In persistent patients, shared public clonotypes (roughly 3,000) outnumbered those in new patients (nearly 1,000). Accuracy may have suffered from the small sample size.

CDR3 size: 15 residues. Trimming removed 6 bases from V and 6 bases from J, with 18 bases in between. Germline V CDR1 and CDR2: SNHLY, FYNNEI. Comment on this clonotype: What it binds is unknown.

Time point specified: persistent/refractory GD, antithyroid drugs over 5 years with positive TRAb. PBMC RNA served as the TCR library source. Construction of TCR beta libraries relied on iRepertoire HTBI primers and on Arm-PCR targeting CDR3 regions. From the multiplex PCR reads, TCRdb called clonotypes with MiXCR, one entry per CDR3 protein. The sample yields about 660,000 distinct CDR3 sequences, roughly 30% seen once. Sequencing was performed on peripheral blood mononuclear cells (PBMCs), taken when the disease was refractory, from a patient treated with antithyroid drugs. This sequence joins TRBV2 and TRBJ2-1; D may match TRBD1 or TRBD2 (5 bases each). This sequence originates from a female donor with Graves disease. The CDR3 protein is CASRPGRAGFNEQFF. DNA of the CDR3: TGTGCCAGCAGACCTGGGCGGGCAGGGTTCAATGAGCAGTTCTTC.